One T cell receptor (beta chain) is described in this entry. The authors' processing: Reference gene primer amplification yielded estimated nucleated cell counts. Libraries were prepared by immunoSEQ multiplex PCR; TCRdb keeps only in-frame clonotypes and omits some of them. V, J and clone size derive from that table, while D and trimming were established from the DNA sequence. The sample holds about 96,000 clones; around 84% are singletons and the top ten take roughly 17%. Germline V lookup: CDR1 SGHRS, CDR2 YFSETQ. This CDR3 is built from 15 residues. V lost 2 bases to trimming and J lost 0 bases, with 9 bases between them. The sample belongs to a study of blood T cell repertoires in COVID-19. Study as a whole: Acute-phase and convalescent COVID-19 samples originated in the United States, Italy and Spain. T cells, B-cell-depleted T cells, or PBMCs supplied cDNA or gDNA.

This chain links TRBV5-1 with TRBJ2-1; D is possibly TRBD2 (5 bases). Sequencing was carried out using peripheral blood. The sequence was collected from a woman aged 60-75 years with acute or convalescent COVID-19. This CDR3 reads CASSFERSSYNEQFF. For the CDR3, the DNA is TGCGCCAGCAGCTTCGAGCGGAGCTCCTACAATGAGCAGTTCTTC. Full variable domain (remainder filled in from reference TRBV5-1 and TRBJ2-1): KAGVTQTPRYLIKTRGQQVTLSCSPISGHRSVSWYQQTPGQGLQFLFEYFSETQRNKGNFPGRFSGRQFSNSRSEMNVSTLELGDSALYLCASSFERSSYNEQFFGPGTRLTVL.